The sequence of this T cell receptor (beta chain) was determined in a study of graft-versus-host responses after intestinal transplantation. The assay was immunoSEQ multiplex PCR, and TCRdb's table has in-frame clones only and misses some. The table has around 130,000 clones, approximately 94% seen once. As to this clone: Its specificity is not known.

Study results and caveats: Early declines in HvG clones that occurred post-transplant were associated with peak circulating GvH clone levels.

Germline V gives CDR1 SGHTA, CDR2 FQGNSA. V was shortened by 0 bases and J by 6 bases, with 16 bases between the two germline ends. This CDR3 has 16 residues. The source of this sequence is a human donor who received an intestinal transplant. The chain uses TRBV7-2 and TRBJ2-3; D perhaps matches TRBD2 (6 bases). The material was unstimulated CD4+ T cells sorted from spleen or lymph node cells, obtained before intestinal transplant. The CDR3: CASSLARSSEADTQYF. CDR3 bases: TGTGCCAGCAGCTTAGCGCGGTCTAGCGAGGCGGATACGCAGTATTTT.